The 22 T cell receptor beta chains listed next were all sequenced from one sample in a study of T cell responses to AZD1222 COVID-19 vaccine. The data were produced by immunoSEQ multiplex PCR, yet TCRdb's version contains in-frame clones alone and is incomplete. This sample has over 110,000 clones, with around 90% found just once. Material: peripheral blood, obtained 28 days after the second AZD1222 dose. These TCRs come from an adult who received the AZD1222 COVID-19 vaccine.

This clone was seen more than once but under ten times. The chain uses TRBV5-4 and TRBJ1-2, with 9 nucleotides matching TRBD1. Germline-derived CDR1 and CDR2 are SGHNT and YYREEE (reference sequence). Unmatched junction bases numbered 7, after V lost 0 bases and J lost 4 bases. This CDR3 region has 16 residues. Here the CDR3 DNA reads TGTGCCAGCAGCTTGGGAGGACAGGGGCCTGCCTATGGCTACACCTTC. Encoded protein: CASSLGGQGPAYGYTF.

The chain carries TRBV6-5 and TRBJ2-7; possible D gene TRBD1, 6 bases. The CDR3 totals 10 residues. The germline V gene encodes CDR1 MNHEY and CDR2 SVGAGI. V lost 10 bases and J lost 7, with 11 bases in between. The CDR3 bases are TGTGCCACCGGGACAATAGAGCAGTACGTC. Amino acids: CATGTIEQYV.

The V call is TRBV2, the J call TRBJ2-5; 7 positions agree with TRBD1. This CDR3 spans 14 amino acids. CDR1 and CDR2 (germline): SNHLY, FYNNEI. The V and J ends lost 6 bases and 2 bases, in that order; junction bases with no gene match: 6. The CDR3, as DNA: TGTGCCAGCAGCGGGGACAGACTTCAAGAGACCCAGTACTTC. Amino acids: CASSGDRLQETQYF.

V usage is TRBV19 and J usage is TRBJ1-5, with 10 bases lining up with TRBD1. This CDR3 contains 18 residues. Unmatched junction bases numbered 9, after V lost 4 bases and J lost 0 bases. Germline V lookup: CDR1 LNHDA, CDR2 SQIVND (reference sequence). Here the CDR3 reads CASSNSGTGVGSNQPQHF. The CDR3 nucleotides are TGTGCCAGTAGTAATTCGGGGACAGGGGTCGGTAGCAATCAGCCCCAGCATTTT.

This clone was detected a few times. CDR3 nucleotides: TGTGCCAGCAGTCCCGGGACAGCCAGCACAGATACGCAGTATTTT. This sequence encodes CASSPGTASTDTQYF. This sequence joins TRBV6-4 and TRBJ2-3; 7 bases match TRBD1. After removal of 5 bases from V and 0 bases from J, the junction contained 5 bases not matched to a gene. The CDR3 is 15 amino acids. Looked up from germline, CDR1 is MRHNA and CDR2 is SNTAGT.

The V gene is TRBV7-9, the J gene TRBJ1-1, with D unresolved. The germline V gene has CDR1 SEHNR and CDR2 FQNEAQ (reference sequence). The CDR3 has 13 amino acids. V dropped 0 bases and J dropped 4 bases, with 6 bases sitting between them. The DNA of the CDR3 is TGTGCCAGCAGCTTAGCGGGAGCCACTGAAGCTTTCTTT. Encoded protein: CASSLAGATEAFF.

The chain carries TRBV5-6 and TRBJ1-5, with 8 bases lining up with TRBD1. The CDR3 totals 13 residues. Germline loops: CDR1 SGHDT, CDR2 YYEEEE. The trim removed 0 bases at V and 7 bases at J, leaving 0 bases unmatched. Here the CDR3 reads CASSLGTGQPQHF. In DNA form, the CDR3 reads TGTGCCAGCAGCTTGGGGACAGGGCAGCCCCAGCATTTT.

The chain has TRBV3-1 (or the pseudogene TRBV3-2) and TRBJ1-1, with 7 bases that match TRBD1. Per the germline V gene, CDR1 is LGHDT and CDR2 is YNNKEL (reference sequence). The trim removed 2 bases at V and 6 bases at J, leaving 12 bases unmatched. The CDR3 loop spans 16 amino acids. CDR3 amino acids: CASSQIGQAGGAEAFF. The CDR3, as DNA: TGTGCCAGCAGCCAAATCGGACAGGCTGGGGGTGCTGAAGCTTTCTTT.

The V call is TRBV14, the J call TRBJ2-1, with D possibly TRBD2 on 7 matching bases. The CDR3 has 18 amino acids. From germline, CDR1 is SGHDN and CDR2 FVKESK. V was trimmed by 0 bases and J by 0 bases, leaving 15 bases between them. The CDR3 sequence is CASSQDRGGLGSYNEQFF. CDR3 bases: TGTGCCAGCAGCCAAGATAGGGGGGGCTTGGGCTCCTACAATGAGCAGTTCTTC.

The genes are TRBV19 and TRBJ1-3, with unresolved D. This CDR3 spans 13 amino acids. Germline V CDR1 and CDR2: LNHDA, SQIVND (reference sequence). V gave up 5 bases and J gave up 0 bases, with 5 bases separating them. This chain's CDR3 is CASSADSGNTIYF. CDR3 nucleotide sequence: TGTGCCAGTAGTGCAGACTCTGGAAACACCATATATTTT.

This clone has only a few counts. V gene TRBV7-9 combines with J gene TRBJ1-3, with 8 bases aligning to TRBD1. Looked up from germline, CDR1 is SEHNR and CDR2 is FQNEAQ (reference sequence). The CDR3 covers 15 residues. Germline trimming cut 0 bases from V and 4 bases from J; bases unmatched to any gene: 2. CDR3 in DNA: TGTGCCAGCAGCTTAGCGACAGGGGTCGGAAACACCATATATTTT. Protein: CASSLATGVGNTIYF.

V and J are TRBV2 and TRBJ1-1; D is uncertain. With 1 base removed from V and 6 bases from J, the gap between germline ends came to 6 bases. The CDR3 runs to 12 residues. Germline values: CDR1 SNHLY, CDR2 FYNNEI. In DNA, the CDR3 is TGTGCCAGCAGTGAAGGAGGGCCTGAAGCTTTCTTT. Translation gives CASSEGGPEAFF.

Only one count was recorded for this clone. CDR3 sequence: CSVEIDREQRYEQYF. The CDR3 nucleotides are TGCAGCGTCGAAATTGACAGGGAGCAACGGTACGAGCAGTACTTC. The V call is TRBV29-1, the J call TRBJ2-7; 7 bases are a match to TRBD1. The V gene's germline CDR1 is SQVTM and CDR2 ANQGSEA. The CDR3 covers 15 residues. Losses at the gene ends were 6 bases for V and 4 bases for J; bases not matched to a gene: 15.

J is TRBJ1-3 and V is TRBV5-1; no clear D gene. CDR1 and CDR2 from the germline V gene are SGHRS and YFSETQ. The V end lost 5 bases, the J end lost 4 bases, and 7 bases lay between the germline ends. The CDR3 totals 12 residues. CDR3 amino acids: CASSSGGNTIYF. The DNA of the CDR3 is TGCGCCAGCAGTTCGGGGGGAAACACCATATATTTT. Full variable domain (outside the CDR3, taken from reference TRBV5-1 and TRBJ1-3): KAGVTQTPRYLIKTRGQQVTLSCSPISGHRSVSWYQQTPGQGLQFLFEYFSETQRNKGNFPGRFSGRQFSNSRSEMNVSTLELGDSALYLCASSSGGNTIYFGEGSWLTVV.

About this clone itself: One end of the junction varies from germline; a read error may be responsible. This chain links TRBV29-1 with TRBJ1-2; the match to TRBD1 covers 7 bases. CDR1 is SQVTM, CDR2 ANQGSEA, per germline. The CDR3 has 15 residues. CDR3 amino acids: CSVEGYRGRSVGYTF. CDR3 coding DNA: TGCAGCGTCGAAGGTTACAGGGGCCGTTCCGTAGGCTACACCTTC.

This chain connects TRBV5-1 to TRBJ2-1; D remains ambiguous. Germline CDR1 is SGHRS and CDR2 is YFSETQ. The CDR3 covers 15 residues. V was cut by 4 bases and J by 4 bases, with 15 bases left in between. In DNA, the CDR3 is TGCGCCAGCAGCGACCCCGGCAGGCGATACAATGAGCAGTTCTTC. Its protein product is CASSDPGRRYNEQFF.

The chain carries TRBV18 and TRBJ1-1; D gene uncertain. Trimming took 0 bases from V and 6 from J, leaving 14 bases between them. Germline CDR1 is KGHSH and CDR2 is LQKENI. This CDR3 is built from 15 residues. CDR3 sequence reads: CASSPPRGGRAEAFF. The CDR3 DNA follows: TGTGCCAGCTCACCACCGCGAGGAGGCCGGGCTGAAGCTTTCTTT.

This clone was detected once. This rearrangement joins TRBV5-1 to TRBJ2-7; the D gene is possibly TRBD1 (5 bases). V lost 0 bases to trimming and J lost 3 bases, with 13 bases between them. This CDR3 region has 15 residues. CDR1 is SGHRS and CDR2 is YFSETQ in the germline V gene. CDR3 coding DNA: TGCGCCAGCAGCTTGGCACCAGGGAACCTCTACGAGCAGTACTTC. This encodes CASSLAPGNLYEQYF.

The J gene is TRBJ1-2, the V gene TRBV2; TRBD1 matches 8 bases. CDR1 is SNHLY, CDR2 FYNNEI, per germline. The CDR3 is 15 amino acids. V dropped 6 bases and J dropped 5; count of bases not matched to a gene: 11. CDR3 amino acids: CASSEYRQGPYGYTF. For the CDR3, the DNA is TGTGCCAGCAGCGAATATCGACAGGGGCCTTATGGCTACACCTTC.

This clone showed up just once. The rearrangement joins TRBV7-6 to TRBJ1-6, with 10 bases fitting TRBD1. Germline CDR1 SGHVS, CDR2 FNYEAQ. The CDR3 is 18 residues long. Trimming took 5 bases from V and 4 from J; bases not matched to a gene: 11. The CDR3 is CASSRDRGRLNYNSPLHF. The CDR3 DNA reads as TGTGCCAGCAGCAGGGACAGGGGACGCCTTAATTATAATTCACCCCTCCACTTT.

The chain is built from TRBV2 and TRBJ1-4; D not resolved. CDR1 and CDR2 (germline): SNHLY, FYNNEI. The CDR3 loop spans 16 amino acids. Trimming cost V 5 bases and J 2 bases, with 15 bases left between them. CDR3 in amino acids: CASSSRATGTNEKLFF. The CDR3 DNA reads TGTGCCAGCAGTTCCCGGGCCACCGGGACTAATGAAAAACTGTTTTTT.

J is TRBJ1-1 and V is TRBV30; D is unresolved. Germline values: CDR1 GTSNPN, CDR2 SVGIG (reference sequence). Trimming shortened V by 2 bases and J by 0 bases, and 7 bases separated the two germline ends. This CDR3 has 13 residues. CDR3 sequence: CAWSPGLNTEAFF. CDR3 sequence (DNA): TGTGCCTGGAGTCCGGGGTTGAACACTGAAGCTTTCTTT.